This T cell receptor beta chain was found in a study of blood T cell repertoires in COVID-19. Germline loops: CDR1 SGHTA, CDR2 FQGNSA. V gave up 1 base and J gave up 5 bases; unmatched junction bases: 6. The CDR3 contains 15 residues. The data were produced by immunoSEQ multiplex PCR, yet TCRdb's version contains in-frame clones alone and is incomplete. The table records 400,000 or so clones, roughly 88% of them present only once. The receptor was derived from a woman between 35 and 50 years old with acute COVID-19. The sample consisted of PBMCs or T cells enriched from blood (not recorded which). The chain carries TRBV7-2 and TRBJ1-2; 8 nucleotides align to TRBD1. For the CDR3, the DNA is TGTGCCAGCAGCTTAGACCCACAGGGGGTTTATGGCTACACCTTC. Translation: CASSLDPQGVYGYTF.